The 7 T cell receptor beta chains presented below share a single source sample, sequenced in a study of blood T cell repertoires in COVID-19. TCRdb's copy holds only in-frame clones and misses some; the assay was immunoSEQ multiplex PCR. Among over 150,000 clones listed, about 89% were seen once. Sequencing input: peripheral blood. The receptors here all came from a man aged 50 to 59 with acute or convalescent COVID-19.

J is TRBJ2-3 and V is TRBV5-6; TRBD2 matches 11 bases. The trim removed 4 bases at V and 7 bases at J, leaving 11 bases unmatched. CDR1 SGHDT and CDR2 YYEEEE come from the germline V gene. The CDR3 consists of 16 residues. Here the CDR3 reads CASSPLGSGGAYTQYF. CDR3 bases: TGTGCCAGCAGCCCCCTTGGTAGCGGGGGGGCATATACGCAGTATTTT.

The chain employs TRBV30 and TRBJ2-1; D perhaps matches TRBD1 (6 bases). The V gene lost 5 bases and the J gene lost 9 bases, with 17 bases spanning the gap. Germline V gene sequence: CDR1 GTSNPN, CDR2 SVGIG (reference sequence). This CDR3 spans 13 amino acids. CDR3 DNA: TGTGCCTGGGCCGAAGACAGGCGTGGTGAGCAGTTCTTC. Its translation: CAWAEDRRGEQFF.

V gene TRBV27 combines with J gene TRBJ2-7; D is ambiguous. V lost 0 bases, J lost 7 bases, and 10 bases lay in between. Germline CDR1 is MNHEY and CDR2 is SMNVEV (reference sequence). This CDR3 is 13 amino acids long. In nucleotides, the CDR3 is TGTGCCAGCAGTTTATCCCCGTCGGGTGAGCAGTACTTC. Translated: CASSLSPSGEQYF.

The rearrangement links TRBV27 to TRBJ1-5, with D possibly being TRBD1 (5 bases). Per the germline V gene, CDR1 is MNHEY and CDR2 is SMNVEV (reference sequence). Trimming removed 5 bases at V and 5 bases at J, with 13 bases between. This CDR3 spans 14 amino acids. The CDR3 reads CASSPAGGDQPQHF. The CDR3 nucleotides are TGTGCCAGCAGTCCTGCGGGGGGAGATCAGCCCCAGCATTTT.

The rearrangement joins TRBV27 to TRBJ2-7; a possible D gene is TRBD2 (6 bases). Germline CDR1 reads MNHEY; CDR2 reads SMNVEV (reference sequence). The CDR3 has 14 amino acids. Trimming stripped 4 bases from V and 2 bases from J, with 12 bases between. In DNA, the CDR3 is TGTGCCAGCAGTTCGTCACTAGCTCCCTACGAGCAGTACGTC. This encodes CASSSSLAPYEQYV.

The CDR3 here is CASSYSSVANTEAFF. DNA for the CDR3: TGTGCCAGCAGTTACTCGAGTGTCGCGAACACTGAAGCTTTCTTT. The rearrangement joins TRBV6-6 to TRBJ1-1; D not resolved. Per germline, CDR1 MNHNY and CDR2 SVGAGI (reference sequence). The V gene lost 0 bases and the J gene lost 1 base, with 9 bases spanning the gap. The CDR3 has 15 residues.

J is TRBJ1-4 and V is TRBV7-2; possible D gene TRBD1, 5 bases. In germline, CDR1 is SGHTA, CDR2 FQGNSA. V was pared by 0 bases and J by 7 bases, with 12 bases between. This CDR3 comprises 15 residues. This chain's CDR3 is CASSLAGQGSEKLFF. As DNA, the CDR3 is TGTGCCAGCAGCTTAGCGGGGCAGGGAAGTGAAAAACTGTTTTTT.